This T cell receptor (beta chain) is drawn from a study of metastatic and nonmetastatic thyroid tumors. Study details: It was across blood and tumor or nodule tissue from malignant and benign thyroid patients that repertoires were compared.

Germline CDR1 and CDR2: DFQATT and SNEGSKA (reference sequence). V lost 5 bases and J 3 bases, leaving 8 bases between the germline ends. There are 11 residues in the CDR3. TCRdb redid the clone calls on the PCR reads using MiXCR. This table holds 30,000 to 40,000 clones, over 12% found once. General study points: For both blood and tumor, malignant thyroid tumors reportedly showed significantly higher TCR beta diversity than benign nodules did.

At least ten counts were recorded for this clone. What it recognizes is unknown. None of the patients had undergone any treatment ahead of thyroid surgery. Material for sequencing was blood. The gene calls are TRBV20-1 and TRBJ2-7, with no clear D. The clonotype originates from a male donor with papillary thyroid cancer or a benign thyroid nodule (not recorded which). Some clones in this sample may be carry-over from other donors' samples. The CDR3 sequence: CSAQDDYEQYF. As DNA, the CDR3 is TGCAGTGCTCAGGACGACTACGAGCAGTACTTC.